What follows are 5 T cell receptor beta chains derived from one specimen sequenced in a study of blood T cells in healthy people across ages. Then a second PCR, running roughly 7 to 11 cycles, was carried out with a sample-barcoded 5' primer and a J-beta primer mix. One entry per CDR3 protein, called by TCRdb with MiXCR from the 5' RACE reads. The sample contains around 1,000,000 distinct CDR3 sequences, under 30% of which appear only once. The same data also contributed to another study, on T cells of mothers and their children.

The source material was blood. The receptor set was obtained from a girl aged 2 to 9 in good health.

This clonotype was found a few times. The rearrangement uses TRBV4-1 and TRBJ1-1, with 7 nucleotides matching TRBD1. The CDR3 loop spans 15 amino acids. The V gene's germline CDR1 is MGHRA and CDR2 YSYEKL. V trimming: 2 bases; J trimming: 3 bases; junction bases outside the gene matches: 6. The CDR3 loop is CASSQPTGRDTEAFF. The CDR3 nucleotides are TGCGCCAGCAGCCAACCGACAGGGAGGGACACTGAAGCTTTCTTT.

This clonotype was seen a handful of times. The chain links TRBV20-1 to TRBJ2-7; D not certain. CDR1 DFQATT and CDR2 SNEGSKA come from the germline V gene (reference sequence). This CDR3 has 14 residues. Trimming shortened V by 6 bases and J by 3 bases, and 18 bases separated the two germline ends. The DNA of the CDR3 is TGCAGTGCCGCCACGGTCATCGGTGACTACGAGCAGTACTTC. Amino acid sequence: CSAATVIGDYEQYF.

The chain couples TRBV5-1 to TRBJ1-1; D unclear. Germline V lookup: CDR1 SGHRS, CDR2 YFSETQ. The length of the CDR3 is 17 residues. The V and J ends lost 4 bases and 5 bases respectively, with 24 bases between them. The CDR3 bases are TGCGCCAGCAGCCCAACCTTTTTACTTTCTACCACTACTGAAGCTTTCTTT. Translation: CASSPTFLLSTTTEAFF.

The CDR3 DNA reads as TGTGCCAGCACTATGGACGGTCTCTCCTACAATGAGCAGTTCTTC. Protein sequence: CASTMDGLSYNEQFF. This chain uses TRBV5-5 with TRBJ2-1; no clear D. From germline, CDR1 is SGHKS and CDR2 YYEKEE (reference sequence). V lost 6 bases to trimming and J lost 0 bases, with 13 bases between them. There are 15 residues in the CDR3.

This clonotype was seen a handful of times. V is TRBV5-1 and J is TRBJ2-1; 12 bases agree with TRBD2. This CDR3 contains 15 residues. V lost 3 bases, J lost 10 bases, and 8 bases stayed unmatched. The germline V gene has CDR1 SGHRS and CDR2 YFSETQ. The DNA of the CDR3 is TGCGCCAGCAGCTCGTCTAGCGGGAGGGCTCGAGAGCAGTTCTTC. This translates into CASSSSSGRAREQFF.